The 4 T cell receptor beta chains given below trace back to one sample, sequenced in a study of blood T cell repertoires in COVID-19. The protocol was immunoSEQ multiplex PCR, while the TCRdb copy is restricted to in-frame clones and leaves out a portion. The data contain 100,000 to 150,000 clones, about 87% of them singletons. The sequenced sample consisted of peripheral blood. Every receptor here comes from a woman between 55 and 75 years old with acute or convalescent COVID-19.

J is TRBJ1-2 and V is TRBV24-1, with D possibly matching TRBD1 (5 bases). This CDR3 has 17 amino acids. Germline-derived CDR1 and CDR2 are KGHDR and SFDVKD. Trimming shortened V by 4 bases and J by 4 bases, and 21 bases separated the two germline ends. The CDR3 loop reads CATSDPPLDQGIYGYTF. Written as DNA, the CDR3 is TGTGCCACCAGTGACCCACCTCTTGATCAGGGCATCTATGGCTACACCTTC.

The V and J genes are TRBV15 and TRBJ1-2, with a weak D call TRBD1 (5 bases). This CDR3 has 15 amino acids. The V and J ends lost 3 bases and 0 bases respectively, with 11 bases between them. Germline V gene sequence: CDR1 LNHNV, CDR2 YYDKDF (reference sequence). The CDR3 coding sequence is TGTGCCACCAGCAGTCGACAGAGAGCTAACTATGGCTACACCTTC. Amino acids: CATSSRQRANYGYTF.

The chain joins TRBV5-1 to TRBJ2-6, with TRBD1 as a possible D gene (6 bases). Trimming pared 3 bases from V and 0 bases from J, leaving 10 bases between. The CDR3 runs to 16 residues. Germline V CDR1 and CDR2: SGHRS, YFSETQ. The CDR3 DNA reads TGCGCCAGCAGCTGGAACAGGGTCTCTGGGGCCAACGTCCTGACTTTC. The encoded protein is CASSWNRVSGANVLTF.

The V and J genes are TRBV11-3 and TRBJ2-5, with TRBD1 matching 9 bases. This CDR3 region has 15 residues. V was pared by 5 bases and J by 4 bases, with 8 bases of the junction left unmatched. Germline V lookup: CDR1 SGHNT, CDR2 YENEEA. The chain's CDR3 is CASSIGQGMGETQYF. DNA for the CDR3: TGTGCCAGCAGCATCGGACAGGGGATGGGAGAGACCCAGTACTTC.